Listed below are T cell receptor beta chains from one sample, sequenced in a study of T cells in Graves' hyperthyroidism and ophthalmopathy. Via MiXCR, TCRdb re-called the multiplex PCR reads, giving one row per CDR3 protein. The table includes about 290,000 distinct CDR3 sequences, around 17% detected once. Sequenced sample: blood. The origin of the receptors is a man under 40 with Graves' hyperthyroidism. Both conserved end residues are trimmed from each CDR3. Each record gives: J gene, V gene, CDR3 protein.

J: TRBJ2-3; V: TRBV12-3/TRBV12-4; CDR3: ASSLRGGRNTDTQY
J: TRBJ1-2; V: TRBV5-1; CDR3: ASSYSDRGYGYT
J: TRBJ2-5; V: TRBV20-1; CDR3: SATFRETQY
J: TRBJ2-7; V: TRBV5-1; CDR3: ASSYDRDEQY
J: TRBJ2-3; V: TRBV20-1; CDR3: SAPDFQRRSTDTQY
J: TRBJ2-7; V: TRBV3-1; CDR3: ASTPGLAIGEQY
J: TRBJ1-4; V: TRBV28; CDR3: ASSLGQSGNEKLF
J: TRBJ1-5; V: TRBV11-2; CDR3: ASSPPGEQPQH
J: TRBJ1-2; V: TRBV6-2/TRBV6-3; CDR3: ASSRGSGLLYSNYGYT
J: TRBJ2-7; V: TRBV7-9; CDR3: ASSTGTSTYEQY